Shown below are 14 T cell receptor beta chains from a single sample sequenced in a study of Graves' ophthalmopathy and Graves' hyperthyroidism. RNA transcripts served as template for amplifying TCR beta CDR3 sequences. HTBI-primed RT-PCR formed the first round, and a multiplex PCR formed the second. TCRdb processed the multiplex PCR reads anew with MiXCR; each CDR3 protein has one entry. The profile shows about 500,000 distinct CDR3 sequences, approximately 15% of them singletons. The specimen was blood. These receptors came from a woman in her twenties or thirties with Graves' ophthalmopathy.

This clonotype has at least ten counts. The CDR3 DNA follows: TGTGCCAGCAGTCAGCGGGGCGGAACCTACGAGCAGTACTTC. Protein: CASSQRGGTYEQYF. This chain connects TRBV25-1 to TRBJ2-7; TRBD2 matches at 7 bases. CDR3 length: 14 amino acids. V lost 5 bases and J lost 2; bases outside the gene matches: 6. CDR1 is MGHDK and CDR2 is SYGVNS in the germline V gene.

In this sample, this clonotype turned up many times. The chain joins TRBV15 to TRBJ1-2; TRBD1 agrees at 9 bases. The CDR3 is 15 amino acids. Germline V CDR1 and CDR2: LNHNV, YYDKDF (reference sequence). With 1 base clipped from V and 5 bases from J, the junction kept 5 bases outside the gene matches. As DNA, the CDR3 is TGTGCCACCAGCAGAGGACGGGACAGGGTTTATGGCTACACCTTC. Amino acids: CATSRGRDRVYGYTF.

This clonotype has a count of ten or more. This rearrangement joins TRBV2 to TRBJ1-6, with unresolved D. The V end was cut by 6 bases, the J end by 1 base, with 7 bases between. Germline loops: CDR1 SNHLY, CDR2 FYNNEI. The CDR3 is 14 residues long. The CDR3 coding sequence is TGTGCCAGCAGGGGCCCTTCCTATAATTCACCCCTCCACTTT. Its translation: CASRGPSYNSPLHF.

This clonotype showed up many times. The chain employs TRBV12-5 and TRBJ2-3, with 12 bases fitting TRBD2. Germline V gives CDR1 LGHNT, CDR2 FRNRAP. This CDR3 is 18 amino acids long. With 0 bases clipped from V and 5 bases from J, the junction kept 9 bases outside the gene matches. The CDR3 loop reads CASGLVPLAGGRGDTQYF. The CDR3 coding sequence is TGTGCTAGTGGTTTGGTACCCCTAGCGGGGGGGCGGGGAGATACGCAGTATTTT.

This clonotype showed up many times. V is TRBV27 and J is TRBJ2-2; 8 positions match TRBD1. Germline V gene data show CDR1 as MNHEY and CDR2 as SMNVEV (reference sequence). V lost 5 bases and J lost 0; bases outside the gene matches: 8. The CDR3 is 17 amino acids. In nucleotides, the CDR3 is TGTGCCAGCAGTCCCGGGGCGGGACAGGCGAACACCGGGGAGCTGTTTTTT. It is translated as CASSPGAGQANTGELFF.

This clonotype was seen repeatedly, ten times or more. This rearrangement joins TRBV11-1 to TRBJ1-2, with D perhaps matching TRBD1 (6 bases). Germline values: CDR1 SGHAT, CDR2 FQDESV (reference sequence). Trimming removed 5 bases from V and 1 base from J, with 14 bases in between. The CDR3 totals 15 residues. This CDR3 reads CASSLTGTLNYGYTF. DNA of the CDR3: TGTGCCAGCAGCCTAACCGGGACACTTAACTATGGCTACACCTTC.

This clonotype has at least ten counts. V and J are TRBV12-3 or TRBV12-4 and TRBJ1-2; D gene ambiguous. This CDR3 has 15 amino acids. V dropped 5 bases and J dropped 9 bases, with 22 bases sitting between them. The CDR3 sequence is CASSLPGEQLWSYTF. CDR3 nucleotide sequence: TGTGCCAGCAGTCTCCCCGGGGAACAACTATGGAGCTACACCTTC.

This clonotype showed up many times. The CDR3 DNA reads as TGTGCCAGCAGCTTAGTAGGTAACCCCCTCGAGCAGTACTTC. As protein: CASSLVGNPLEQYF. The chain has TRBV7-9 and TRBJ2-7; no clear D. The CDR3 extends over 14 amino acids. With 1 base removed from V and 6 bases from J, the gap between germline ends came to 13 bases. The germline V gene has CDR1 SEHNR and CDR2 FQNEAQ (reference sequence). Filled out from reference TRBV7-9 and TRBJ2-7, the complete variable domain reads DTGVSQNPRHKITKRGQNVTFRCDPISEHNRLYWYRQTLGQGPEFLTYFQNEAQLEKSRLLSDRFSAERPKGSFSTLEIQRTEQGDSAMYLCASSLVGNPLEQYFGPGTRLTVT.

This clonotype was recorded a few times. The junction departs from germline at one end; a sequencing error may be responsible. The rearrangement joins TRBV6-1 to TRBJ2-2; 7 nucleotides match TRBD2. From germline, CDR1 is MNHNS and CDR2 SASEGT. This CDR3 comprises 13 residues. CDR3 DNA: TGTGCCAGCACCCGGGGAGGGACCGGGGAGCTGTGTTTT. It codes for CASTRGGTGELCF.

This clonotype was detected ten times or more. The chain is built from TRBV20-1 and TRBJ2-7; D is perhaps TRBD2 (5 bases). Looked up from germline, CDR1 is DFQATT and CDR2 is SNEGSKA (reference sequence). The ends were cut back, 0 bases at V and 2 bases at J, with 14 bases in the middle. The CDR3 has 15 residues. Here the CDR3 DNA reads TGCAGTGCTAGAGATCGCGAGCGGACCCCCTACGAGCAGTACTTC. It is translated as CSARDRERTPYEQYF.

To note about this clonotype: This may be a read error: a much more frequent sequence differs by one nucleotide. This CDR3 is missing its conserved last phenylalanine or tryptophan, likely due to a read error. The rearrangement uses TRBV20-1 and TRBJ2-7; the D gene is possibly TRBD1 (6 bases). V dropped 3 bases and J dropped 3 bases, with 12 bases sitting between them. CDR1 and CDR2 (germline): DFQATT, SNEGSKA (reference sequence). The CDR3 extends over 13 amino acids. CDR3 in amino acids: CSASGQGLYEQYY. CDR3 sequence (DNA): TGCAGTGCTAGCGGTCAGGGGCTCTACGAGCAGTACTAC.

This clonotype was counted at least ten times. CDR3 sequence (DNA): TGTGCCAGCAGCGCCACAGGATACTCCTACGAGCAGTACTTC. Its protein product is CASSATGYSYEQYF. V gene TRBV13 combines with J gene TRBJ2-7, with TRBD1 as a possible D gene (5 bases). The germline CDR1 and CDR2 sequences are PRHDT and FYEKMQ (reference sequence). Trimming removed 5 bases at V and 0 bases at J, with 11 bases between. The CDR3 is 14 amino acids.

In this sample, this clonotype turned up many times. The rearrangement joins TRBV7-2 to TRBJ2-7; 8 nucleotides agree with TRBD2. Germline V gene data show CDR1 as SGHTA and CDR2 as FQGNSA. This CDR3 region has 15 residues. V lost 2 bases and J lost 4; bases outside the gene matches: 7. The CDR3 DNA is TGTGCCAGCAGCTTACAGGAGGTAGCGGGATACGAGCAGTACTTC. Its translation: CASSLQEVAGYEQYF.

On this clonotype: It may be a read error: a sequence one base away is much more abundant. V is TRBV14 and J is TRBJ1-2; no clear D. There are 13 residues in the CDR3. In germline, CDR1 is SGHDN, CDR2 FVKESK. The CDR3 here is CASSLQSAYGYSF. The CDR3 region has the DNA TGTGCCAGCAGCCTGCAATCGGCGTATGGCTACTCCTTC.